A single sample is the source of the 24 T cell receptor beta chains below, sequenced in a study of blood T cell repertoires in COVID-19. Measured with immunoSEQ multiplex PCR; TCRdb has only the in-frame clones, and not every one. The profile shows around 300,000 clones, approximately 86% of them singletons. What was sequenced was peripheral blood. These receptors were taken from a woman between 65 and 79 years old with COVID-19, enrolled during active disease.

V usage is TRBV24-1 and J usage is TRBJ2-5, with 7 bases that match TRBD1. In germline, CDR1 is KGHDR, CDR2 SFDVKD. V was clipped by 4 bases and J by 1 base; unmatched bases: 5. There are 15 residues in the CDR3. CDR3: CATSDPGQAQETQYF. CDR3 nucleotides: TGTGCCACCAGTGACCCAGGACAGGCCCAAGAGACCCAGTACTTC.

This chain connects TRBV3-1 (or the pseudogene TRBV3-2) to TRBJ2-5; D is possibly TRBD1 (5 bases). The V and J ends lost 8 bases and 1 base respectively, with 14 bases between them. The germline V gene has CDR1 LGHDT and CDR2 YNNKEL (reference sequence). The CDR3 consists of 14 residues. DNA of the CDR3: TGTGCCAGCCACACTCAGGGCGCCCAAGAGACCCAGTACTTC. Translating it yields CASHTQGAQETQYF.

This clone was counted a single time. The CDR3 is CASSEAPGNQPQHF. In DNA, the CDR3 is TGTGCCAGCAGTGAAGCTCCAGGGAATCAGCCCCAGCATTTT. The chain uses TRBV2 and TRBJ1-5; possibly TRBD1 for D (5 bases). The V gene lost 0 bases and the J gene lost 4 bases, with 7 bases spanning the gap. The length of the CDR3 is 14 residues. Germline V lookup: CDR1 SNHLY, CDR2 FYNNEI.

With regard to this clone: At the DNA level, this CDR3 is encoded by other sequences in the same sample as well. This chain joins TRBV5-1 and TRBJ2-7; D is possibly TRBD1 (5 bases). The germline CDR1 and CDR2 sequences are SGHRS and YFSETQ. V lost 2 bases and J 5 bases, leaving 8 bases between the germline ends. The CDR3 covers 12 residues. CDR3 residues: CASSLRGDEQYF. Here the CDR3 DNA reads TGCGCCAGCAGCTTAAGGGGCGACGAGCAGTACTTC.

V is TRBV2 and J is TRBJ2-7; D is unclear. V shed 4 bases and J shed 3 bases, with 7 bases lying between them. The CDR3 is made up of 12 amino acids. Germline V gene data show CDR1 as SNHLY and CDR2 as FYNNEI. CDR3 coding DNA: TGTGCCAGCAGTGTACTTCTCTACGAGCAGTACTTC. Its protein is CASSVLLYEQYF.

The rearrangement joins TRBV20-1 to TRBJ1-2; 8 bases fit TRBD1. Germline lookup yields CDR1 DFQATT and CDR2 SNEGSKA (reference sequence). CDR3 length equals 14 residues. J was trimmed by 6 bases and V by 3 bases; bases with no gene match: 9. CDR3 in DNA: TGCAGTGCTAGTGTCAGGGGGCGAGTGCATGGCTACACCTTC. It encodes CSASVRGRVHGYTF.

The rearrangement joins TRBV27 to TRBJ2-1; maybe TRBD2 (5 bases). V lost 4 bases to trimming and J lost 7 bases, with 14 bases between them. This CDR3 contains 14 residues. CDR1 is MNHEY, CDR2 SMNVEV, per germline (reference sequence). Written as DNA, the CDR3 is TGTGCCAGCAGTTCAAGGGAGTATACGAATGAGCAGTTCTTC. Its protein product is CASSSREYTNEQFF.

The genes are TRBV19 and TRBJ1-1; TRBD1 agrees at 7 bases. The CDR3 covers 17 residues. Germline CDR1 reads LNHDA; CDR2 reads SQIVND (reference sequence). V lost 7 bases, J lost 5 bases, and 19 bases stayed unmatched. CDR3 in DNA: TGTGCCAGTACCCCAGGGGGTACAGGGTTAAGTGGGACTGAAGCTTTCTTT. Its translation is CASTPGGTGLSGTEAFF.

The chain is built from TRBV28 and TRBJ1-5; possible D gene TRBD1, 5 bases. V was clipped by 6 bases and J by 6 bases, with 9 bases between them. Germline CDR1 is MDHEN and CDR2 is SYDVKM. The CDR3 contains 12 residues. The CDR3 region is CASRSQGQPQHF. The CDR3 DNA follows: TGTGCCAGCAGAAGCCAGGGTCAGCCCCAGCATTTT.

V is TRBV19 and J is TRBJ1-2; TRBD1 matches 10 bases. Germline V gene data show CDR1 as LNHDA and CDR2 as SQIVND (reference sequence). The trim removed 6 bases at V and 4 bases at J, leaving 11 bases unmatched. The CDR3 covers 16 residues. The CDR3 here is CASRRPPGQGTYGYTF. The CDR3 nucleotides are TGTGCCAGTAGAAGGCCACCGGGACAGGGGACCTATGGCTACACCTTC.

The sample holds a few counts of this clone. This rearrangement joins TRBV29-1 to TRBJ2-7; D might be TRBD2 (6 bases). Per the germline V gene, CDR1 is SQVTM and CDR2 is ANQGSEA. Trimming left V 4 bases short and J 2 bases short, with 9 bases between. The CDR3 has 12 amino acids. CDR3 nucleotides: TGCAGCGTTGGCTGGGGGGCCTACGAGCAGTACTTC. Its translation is CSVGWGAYEQYF.

The chain is built from TRBV30 and TRBJ1-5; TRBD1 matches 9 bases. Germline V lookup: CDR1 GTSNPN, CDR2 SVGIG (reference sequence). The CDR3 has 16 amino acids. V shed 1 base, J shed 3 bases, and the junction held 7 bases outside the gene matches. The CDR3 DNA sequence: TGTGCCTGGAGTGCTTCCGGGACAGGGTCCAATCAGCCCCAGCATTTT. This sequence encodes CAWSASGTGSNQPQHF.

The V and J genes are TRBV18 and TRBJ2-7; a possible D gene is TRBD1 (6 bases). Germline assignment: CDR1 KGHSH and CDR2 LQKENI. Trimming stripped 2 bases from V and 6 bases from J, with 8 bases between. The CDR3 extends over 12 amino acids. CDR3 sequence: CASSPKGGEQYF. CDR3 nucleotide sequence: TGTGCCAGCTCACCAAAAGGGGGCGAGCAGTACTTC.

The chain combines TRBV2 with TRBJ2-7; TRBD1 might be the D (6 bases). V was trimmed by 8 bases and J by 4 bases, leaving 12 bases between them. From germline, CDR1 is SNHLY and CDR2 FYNNEI. The CDR3 has 12 residues. This chain's CDR3 is CASRDTSYEQYF. CDR3 nucleotide sequence: TGTGCCAGCCGGGACACTTCATACGAGCAGTACTTC.

V and J are TRBV10-3 and TRBJ1-4; D gene uncertain. V dropped 8 bases and J dropped 0 bases, with 7 bases sitting between them. The CDR3 runs 13 residues. Per the germline V gene, CDR1 is ENHRY and CDR2 is SYGVKD. The CDR3 DNA follows: TGTGCCATCGCGGCCGCAACTAATGAAAAACTGTTTTTT. Translating it yields CAIAAATNEKLFF.

This clone was detected only a few times. This chain joins TRBV5-1 and TRBJ1-2, with 10 bases identical to TRBD1. This CDR3 spans 16 amino acids. The germline V gene encodes CDR1 SGHRS and CDR2 YFSETQ. V lost 4 bases, J lost 6 bases, and 12 bases stayed unmatched. The DNA for the CDR3 is TGCGCCAGCAGCCGAGGAGGGGGACAGGGGAAGGATGGCTACACCTTC. This codes for CASSRGGGQGKDGYTF.

As for this clone: The junction departs from germline at one end; a sequencing error may be responsible. The chain is built from TRBV2 and TRBJ2-5; TRBD1 is a possible D gene (6 bases). The V gene's germline CDR1 is SNHLY and CDR2 FYNNEI. This CDR3 is built from 15 residues. This CDR3 reads CASREGGHGLGTQYF. Written as DNA, the CDR3 is TGTGCCAGCAGAGAAGGGGGACACGGGCTCGGGACCCAGTACTTC.

This chain links TRBV6-6 with TRBJ1-2; tentative D call: TRBD1 (6 bases). The CDR3 extends over 10 amino acids. The germline V and J ends were trimmed by 5 bases and 11 bases, with 9 bases remaining between them. Germline-derived CDR1 and CDR2 are MNHNY and SVGAGI (reference sequence). CDR3 sequence: CASSHRAYTF. CDR3 coding DNA: TGTGCCAGCAGTCACAGGGCGTACACCTTC.

The chain carries TRBV5-6 and TRBJ2-4, with 8 positions matching TRBD2. Germline CDR1 SGHDT, CDR2 YYEEEE. The V gene end was trimmed by 1 base and the J gene end by 0 bases; junction bases not matched to a gene: 12. The CDR3 extends over 19 amino acids. In nucleotides, the CDR3 is TGTGCCAGCAGCTTGTTTCCAGCGGGGGACTCCAGAGCCAAAAACATTCAGTACTTC. Amino acid sequence: CASSLFPAGDSRAKNIQYF.

In the case of this clone: The identical CDR3 is also encoded by other nucleotide sequences in the sample. The rearrangement uses TRBV30 and TRBJ2-5; TRBD2 aligns across 11 bases. Germline CDR1 reads GTSNPN; CDR2 reads SVGIG (reference sequence). The CDR3 consists of 15 residues. V lost 0 bases, J lost 5 bases, and 5 bases stayed unmatched. The CDR3 coding sequence is TGTGCCTGGAGTGTATTAGCGGGGGGGCTTGAGACCCAGTACTTC. Translated, it gives CAWSVLAGGLETQYF.

The J gene is TRBJ1-2, the V gene TRBV12-3 or TRBV12-4; a weak D match, TRBD1 (6 bases). V was clipped by 5 bases and J by 4 bases, with 11 bases between them. This CDR3 contains 13 residues. CDR3 loop: CASSEGTFYGYTF. The CDR3 region has the DNA TGTGCCAGCAGTGAAGGGACATTCTATGGCTACACCTTC.

V is TRBV7-2 and J is TRBJ2-3; TRBD2 agrees at 9 bases. Germline V lookup: CDR1 SGHTA, CDR2 FQGNSA. The J segment lost 7 bases and the V segment lost 3 bases, leaving 8 bases of the junction unmatched. This CDR3 has 15 residues. The CDR3 DNA reads TGTGCCAGCAGCTTGGTTGCGGGGGGGCTGAATACGCAGTATTTT. This translates into CASSLVAGGLNTQYF.

The genes are TRBV5-1 and TRBJ2-2; no clear D gene. Trimming left V 4 bases short and J 6 bases short, with 16 bases between. The length of the CDR3 is 15 residues. The germline V gene has CDR1 SGHRS and CDR2 YFSETQ. The CDR3 here is CASSATLSDAGELFF. The DNA for the CDR3 is TGCGCCAGCAGCGCAACTTTAAGCGACGCCGGGGAGCTGTTTTTT.

The V call is TRBV5-4, the J call TRBJ1-4; D is uncertain. Germline CDR1 and CDR2: SGHNT and YYREEE (reference sequence). The CDR3 totals 15 residues. The germline V and J ends were trimmed by 6 bases and 0 bases, with 12 bases remaining between them. In nucleotides, the CDR3 is TGTGCCAGCACCCCGTCTCCGGCAACTAATGAAAAACTGTTTTTT. Translation gives CASTPSPATNEKLFF. The complete variable domain, with remaining parts taken from reference TRBV5-4 and TRBJ1-4, reads ETGVTQSPTHLIKTRGQQVTLRCSSQSGHNTVSWYQQALGQGPQFIFQYYREEENGRGNFPPRFSGLQFPNYSSELNVNALELDDSALYLCASTPSPATNEKLFFGSGTQLSVL.